Shown below are 2 T cell receptor beta chains from a single sample sequenced in a study of PD-1 blockade in classical Hodgkin lymphoma. Clones were read by immunoSEQ multiplex PCR, and TCRdb kept only the in-frame ones, dropping some. Among tens of thousands of clones listed, approximately 91% were seen once. Time point reported: newly diagnosed, previously untreated cHL patient sample. Sequencing was performed on peripheral blood mononuclear cells (PBMCs). These TCRs come from a human donor with classical Hodgkin lymphoma.

This CDR3 reads CASSLESTSFSYNEQFF. The CDR3 bases are TGCGCCAGCAGCTTGGAAAGTACATCGTTCTCCTACAATGAGCAGTTCTTC. V usage is TRBV5-1 and J usage is TRBJ2-1; D call uncertain. The germline V gene encodes CDR1 SGHRS and CDR2 YFSETQ. V was clipped by 0 bases and J by 0 bases, with 13 bases between them. This CDR3 region has 17 residues.

The rearrangement links TRBV29-1 to TRBJ2-7; D uncertain. The V end was cut by 4 bases, the J end by 6 bases, with 16 bases between. This CDR3 contains 13 residues. From germline, CDR1 is SQVTM and CDR2 ANQGSEA. CDR3 in amino acids: CSVVLEGAREQYV. The CDR3 coding sequence is TGCAGCGTTGTCTTAGAAGGTGCTCGCGAGCAGTACGTC.